The rows below give T cell receptor beta chains drawn from one sample of a study of blood T cells in healthy people across ages. TCRdb called the 5' RACE reads again in MiXCR, with one record for every CDR3 protein. The sample lists approximately 360,000 distinct CDR3 sequences, about half seen once, with 45% to 55% in the top ten. Sequenced material: blood. The source is a man aged 55 to 70 in good health. Both conserved end residues are part of each CDR3. D genes are given only for firm matches. Expanded clones are given a class, and other clones once, few, many or no size at all.

j_gene: TRBJ2-4
d_gene: .
v_gene: TRBV12-3/TRBV12-4
abundance: few
CDR3nt: TGTGCCAGCAGTTCCCCTTTGGGCGGGGCCTTAGCCAAAAACATTCAGTACTTC
CDR3aa: CASSSPLGGALAKNIQYF

j_gene: TRBJ2-5
d_gene: .
v_gene: TRBV29-1
abundance: many
CDR3nt: TGCAGCGACGGACAGCAAGAGACCCAGTACTTC
CDR3aa: CSDGQQETQYF

j_gene: TRBJ1-5
d_gene: .
v_gene: TRBV20-1
abundance: .
CDR3nt: TGCAGTGCCCTAGGGGCGGCCAATGGGCCCCAGCATTTT
CDR3aa: CSALGAANGPQHF

j_gene: TRBJ1-1
d_gene: .
v_gene: TRBV29-1
abundance: .
CDR3nt: TGCAGCGGAAATACAGGGCTCACTGAAGCTTTCTTT
CDR3aa: CSGNTGLTEAFF

j_gene: TRBJ2-7
d_gene: .
v_gene: TRBV7-2
abundance: .
CDR3nt: TGTGCCAGCAGCTTTTTAAGGGACGGCTCCTACGAGCAGTACTTC
CDR3aa: CASSFLRDGSYEQYF

j_gene: TRBJ2-7
d_gene: .
v_gene: TRBV12-3/TRBV12-4
abundance: many
CDR3nt: TGTGCCAGCAGTTTAGCTGGGAGCTCCTACGAGCAGTACTTC
CDR3aa: CASSLAGSSYEQYF

j_gene: TRBJ2-7
d_gene: TRBD1
v_gene: TRBV28
abundance: many
CDR3nt: TGTGCCAGCAGCCTTGGACAGGGGGGCGAGCAGTACTTC
CDR3aa: CASSLGQGGEQYF

j_gene: TRBJ2-7
d_gene: TRBD2
v_gene: TRBV20-1
abundance: .
CDR3nt: TGCAGTGCTAGAGATCTCATGGCTAGCGGGGGGTCCTCCTACAATGAGCAGTACTTC
CDR3aa: CSARDLMASGGSSYNEQYF

j_gene: TRBJ2-3
d_gene: .
v_gene: TRBV20-1
abundance: .
CDR3nt: TGCAGTGCCCAATGGGGCACAGATACGCAGTATTTT
CDR3aa: CSAQWGTDTQYF

j_gene: TRBJ1-2
d_gene: .
v_gene: TRBV6-6
abundance: .
CDR3nt: TGTGCCAGCAGTTACTCGATAACCTATGGCTACACCTTC
CDR3aa: CASSYSITYGYTF

j_gene: TRBJ1-5
d_gene: .
v_gene: TRBV15
abundance: .
CDR3nt: TGTGCCACCAGCAGAGTTTCGGGCAATCAGCCCCAGCATTTT
CDR3aa: CATSRVSGNQPQHF

j_gene: TRBJ2-3
d_gene: .
v_gene: TRBV3-1
abundance: .
CDR3nt: TGTGCCAGCAGCCGGGGGGACTTTAGCACAGATACGCAGTATTTT
CDR3aa: CASSRGDFSTDTQYF

j_gene: TRBJ2-7
d_gene: TRBD2
v_gene: TRBV7-2
abundance: .
CDR3nt: TGTGCCAGCAGCTTCTACACTAGCGGGAGTCCACTCGAGCAGTACTTC
CDR3aa: CASSFYTSGSPLEQYF

j_gene: TRBJ2-7
d_gene: .
v_gene: TRBV5-1
abundance: .
CDR3nt: TGCGCCAGCAGCGCCAACAGGGTTCTCTACGAGCAGTACTTC
CDR3aa: CASSANRVLYEQYF

j_gene: TRBJ2-7
d_gene: TRBD2
v_gene: TRBV24-1
abundance: .
CDR3nt: TGTGCCACCAGCCTAAGCGGGAGTGAGGGGGTCGAGCAGTACTTC
CDR3aa: CATSLSGSEGVEQYF